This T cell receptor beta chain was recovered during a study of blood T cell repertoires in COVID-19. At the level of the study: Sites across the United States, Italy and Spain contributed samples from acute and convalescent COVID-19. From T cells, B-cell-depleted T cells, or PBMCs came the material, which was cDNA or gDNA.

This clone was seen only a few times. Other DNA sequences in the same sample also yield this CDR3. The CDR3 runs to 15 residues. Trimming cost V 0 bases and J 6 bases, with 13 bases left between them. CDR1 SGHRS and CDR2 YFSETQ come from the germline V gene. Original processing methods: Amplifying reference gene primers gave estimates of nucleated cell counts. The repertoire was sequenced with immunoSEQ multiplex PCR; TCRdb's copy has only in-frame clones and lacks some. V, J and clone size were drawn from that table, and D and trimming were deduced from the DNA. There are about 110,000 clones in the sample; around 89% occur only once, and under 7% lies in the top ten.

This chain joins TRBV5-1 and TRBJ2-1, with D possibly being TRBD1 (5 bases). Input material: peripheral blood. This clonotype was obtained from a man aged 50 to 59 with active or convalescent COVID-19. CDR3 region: CASSLGQGESNEQFF. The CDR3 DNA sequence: TGCGCCAGCAGCTTGGGCCAGGGTGAGAGCAATGAGCAGTTCTTC.